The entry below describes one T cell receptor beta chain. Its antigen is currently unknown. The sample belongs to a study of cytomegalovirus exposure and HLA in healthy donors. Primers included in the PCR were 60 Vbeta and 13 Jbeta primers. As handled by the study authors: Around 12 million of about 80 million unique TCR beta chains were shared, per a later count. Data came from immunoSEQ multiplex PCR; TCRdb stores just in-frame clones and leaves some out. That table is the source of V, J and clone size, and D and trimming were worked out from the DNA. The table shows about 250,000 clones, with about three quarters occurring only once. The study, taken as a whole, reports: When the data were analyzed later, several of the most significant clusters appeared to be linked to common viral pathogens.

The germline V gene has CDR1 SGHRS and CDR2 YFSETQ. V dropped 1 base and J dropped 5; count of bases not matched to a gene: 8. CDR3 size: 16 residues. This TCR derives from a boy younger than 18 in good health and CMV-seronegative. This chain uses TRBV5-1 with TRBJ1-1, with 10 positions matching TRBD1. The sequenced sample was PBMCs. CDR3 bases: TGCGCCAGCAGCTTGTCCCCGACAGGGGGCTTTACTGAAGCTTTCTTT. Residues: CASSLSPTGGFTEAFF.